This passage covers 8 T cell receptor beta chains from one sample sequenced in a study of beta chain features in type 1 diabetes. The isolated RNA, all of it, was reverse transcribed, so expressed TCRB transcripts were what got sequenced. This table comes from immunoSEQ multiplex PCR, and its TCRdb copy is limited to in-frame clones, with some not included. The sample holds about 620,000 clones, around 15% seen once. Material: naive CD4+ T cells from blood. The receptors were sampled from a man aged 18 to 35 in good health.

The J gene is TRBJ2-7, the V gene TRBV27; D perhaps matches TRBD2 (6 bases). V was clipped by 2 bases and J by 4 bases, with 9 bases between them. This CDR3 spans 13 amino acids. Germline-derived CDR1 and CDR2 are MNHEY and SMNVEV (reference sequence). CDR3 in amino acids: CASSLKAGYEQYF. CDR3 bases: TGTGCCAGCAGTTTAAAAGCGGGTTACGAGCAGTACTTC.

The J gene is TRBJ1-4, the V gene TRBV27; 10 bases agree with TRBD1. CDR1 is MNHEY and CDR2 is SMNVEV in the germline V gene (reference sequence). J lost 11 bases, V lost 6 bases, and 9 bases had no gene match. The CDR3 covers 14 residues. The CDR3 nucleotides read TGTGCCAGCAGCTCAGACAGGGGGCTAGCGAAACTGTTTTTT. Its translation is CASSSDRGLAKLFF.

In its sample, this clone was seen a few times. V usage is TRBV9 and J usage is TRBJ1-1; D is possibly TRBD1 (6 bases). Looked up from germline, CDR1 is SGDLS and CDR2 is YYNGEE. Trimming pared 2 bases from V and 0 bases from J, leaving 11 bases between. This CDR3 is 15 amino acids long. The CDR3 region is CASSVYRDMNTEAFF. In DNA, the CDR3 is TGTGCCAGCAGCGTGTACAGGGACATGAACACTGAAGCTTTCTTT. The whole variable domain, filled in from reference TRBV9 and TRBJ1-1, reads DSGVTQTPKHLITATGQRVTLRCSPRSGDLSVYWYQQSLDQGLQFLIQYYNGEERAKGNILERFSAQQFPDLHSELNLSSLELGDSALYFCASSVYRDMNTEAFFGQGTRLTVV.

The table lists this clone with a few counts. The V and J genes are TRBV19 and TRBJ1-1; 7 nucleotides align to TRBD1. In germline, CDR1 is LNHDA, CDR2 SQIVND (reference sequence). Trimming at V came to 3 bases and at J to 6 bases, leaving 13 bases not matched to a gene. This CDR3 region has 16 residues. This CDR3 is CASSMTLKTGSAEAFF. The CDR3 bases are TGTGCCAGTAGTATGACCCTAAAGACAGGGTCGGCTGAAGCTTTCTTT.

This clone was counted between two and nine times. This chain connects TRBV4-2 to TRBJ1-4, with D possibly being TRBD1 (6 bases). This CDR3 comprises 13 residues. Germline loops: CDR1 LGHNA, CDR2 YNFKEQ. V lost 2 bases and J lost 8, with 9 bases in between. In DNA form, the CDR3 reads TGTGCCAGCAGCCAAAGAACAGGGGAAAAACTGTTTTTT. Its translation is CASSQRTGEKLFF.

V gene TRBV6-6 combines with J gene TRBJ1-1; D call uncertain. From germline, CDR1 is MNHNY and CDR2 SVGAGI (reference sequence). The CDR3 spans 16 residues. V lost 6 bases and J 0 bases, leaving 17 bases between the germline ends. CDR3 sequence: CASRHRIGDMNTEAFF. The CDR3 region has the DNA TGTGCCAGCAGACACAGAATTGGAGACATGAACACTGAAGCTTTCTTT.

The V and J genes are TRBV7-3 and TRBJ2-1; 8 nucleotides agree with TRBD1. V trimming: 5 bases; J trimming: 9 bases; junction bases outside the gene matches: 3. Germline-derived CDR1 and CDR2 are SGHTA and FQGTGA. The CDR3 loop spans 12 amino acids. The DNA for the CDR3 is TGTGCCAGCAGCCCCACAGGGGGTGAGCAGTTCTTC. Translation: CASSPTGGEQFF.

The CDR3, as DNA: TGCGCCAGCAGCCAATGGGGCGCTGGACTAGCGGACAATGAGCAGTTCTTC. This codes for CASSQWGAGLADNEQFF. The V and J genes are TRBV4-1 and TRBJ2-1, with TRBD2 matching over 10 bases. Germline assignment: CDR1 MGHRA and CDR2 YSYEKL. This CDR3 region has 17 residues. V shed 2 bases and J 5 bases; nucleotides not matched to a gene: 9.